This TCR beta chain was found in a study of blood T cell repertoires in COVID-19. Study background: Samples of COVID-19 (acute and convalescent) were obtained from the United States, Italy and Spain. PBMCs, B-cell-depleted T cells, or T cells provided the cDNA or gDNA that made up the material.

This CDR3 comprises 13 residues. Deletions cut 2 bases from V and 9 bases from J, with 12 bases between. Germline V gives CDR1 SGHRS, CDR2 YFSETQ. In the original workflow: Scientists estimated how many nucleated cells there were by amplifying reference gene primers. Sequencing used immunoSEQ multiplex PCR; TCRdb keeps in-frame clones, though not all of them. The V and J calls and the clone size are those of that table, but D and trimming were determined from the DNA. The data contain roughly 230,000 clones, nearly 90% of them seen just once; the ten biggest clones take up 4.6%. The chain uses TRBV5-1 and TRBJ2-1; a weak D match, TRBD2 (5 bases). Material: peripheral blood. This clonotype was sampled from a woman aged 40 to 50 who had recovered from COVID-19. The CDR3 region has the DNA TGCGCCAGCAGCTTCGCGCTAGCCAGTGAGCAGTTCTTC. Translation: CASSFALASEQFF.